The entry below gives a single T cell receptor (beta chain) sequence along with its context. The clone's antigen remains unknown. Within one base of it there is no much larger clone, and no base qualities were kept. The time point label, read with the paper, signifies: about 28 days (+/-7) after the second vaccine dose. Because spike-specific TCR depth and breadth did not differ between the two schedules, AZD1222 recipients who got a second dose at roughly 4 weeks were pooled with those who got a second dose at roughly 12 weeks. Vaccinee samples came from UK trials COV001 and COV002, including a single-blind randomized controlled phase 2/3 trial of AZD1222 (ChAdOx1 nCoV-19) in healthy adults. For TCRbeta chain sequencing, PBMC samples from trial participants were taken at day 0 and at day 28 after the second dose. These data are taken from a study of T cell responses to AZD1222 COVID-19 vaccine (dated by TCRdb to about 2021). About the study as a whole: TCR sequencing was performed for roughly 240 trial participants, of whom around 200 were given two doses of AZD1222 and 26 were given two doses of MenACWY control vaccine. Trial participants were enrolled by age into 18-55, 56-69 and 70-plus year subgroups, with 148, 28 and 57 TCR-sequenced participants respectively. What the study reported, not specific to this receptor: Participants were mostly white British, with more females than males. The authors suggested clonal diversity may have been underestimated. Conclusions about previously exposed vaccinees are limited, since just six AZD1222 recipients were seropositive for SARS-CoV-2 at baseline. Epitopes outside the regions mutated in the B.1.351 and B.1.1.7 variants were reportedly recognized by nearly half of the unique spike-specific TCRs. After two AZD1222 doses, both the breadth and the depth of spike-specific TCRs were significantly higher than at day 0 and than in MenACWY recipients. The vaccine-associated CD4 TCRs covered the entire spike protein, and the dominant responses fell in regions 160-218 and 743-854. Because no day 14 peak-response samples were available, the repertoires could be characterized only after the peak T cell response. In the small 56-69-year group, the increase in depth fell short of significance, most likely because of low power.

The CDR3 regions of human TCRbeta chains were analyzed by immunosequencing. Regarding the original processing steps: TCRs in the repertoires were compared against a reference library of SARS-CoV-2-specific TCRs that had been generated with the MIRA antigen-specificity platform. Breadth was defined as the fraction of unique TCRs that were SARS-CoV-2-associated, and depth was defined as the fraction of total T cells that were SARS-CoV-2-associated. Each spike-specific TCR was assigned to its reactive spike region and to a CD4 or CD8 class using the MIRA data. Log10-transformed breadth and depth values were compared by one-way ANOVA with Sidak's multiple comparisons tests. TCRdb's version of the immuneACCESS table is confined to in-frame rearrangements and falls short of the full clone set. An unresolved V gene accounts for under half of the shortfall where checked; the remainder is of unknown origin. D and trimming were read from the DNA, whereas the V and J calls and clone size are those reported in that table. Recorded for this sample are 180,000 or so clones; around 89% of them occurred a single time. The ten largest clones represent about 25% of the sample.

The CDR3 runs 15 residues from the cysteine to the phenylalanine. Only the CDR3 DNA is retained, 45 bases long and in frame from the first base. The germline V gene provides CDR1 SGHTA and CDR2 FQGTGA. A distance of 12 bases separates the germline ends of V and J, which lose 3 bases and 2 bases respectively. This sequence originates from an adult who received the AZD1222 COVID-19 vaccine. The receptor chain draws on TRBV7-3 and TRBJ2-3; tentative D gene TRBD1, with 7 bases matching. Sequenced here: peripheral blood, sampled 28 days after the second AZD1222 dose. The CDR3 reads CASSFAGGITDTQYF. The DNA sequence is given as TGTGCCAGCAGCTTTGCAGGGGGGATCACAGATACGCAGTATTTT.